The 9 T cell receptor beta chains given below trace back to one sample, sequenced in a study of OX40 agonist ivuxolimab in advanced cancers. Clones were sequenced by immunoSEQ multiplex PCR, and TCRdb holds only the in-frame ones, with some missing. The sample records tens of thousands of clones, roughly 85% being singletons. The input for sequencing was CD4+ or CD8+ T cells sorted from blood, taken in a trial of the OX40 agonist ivuxolimab. The receptor source for this set is an adult with an advanced solid tumor such as melanoma, head and neck, liver or kidney cancer.

The chain recombines TRBV28 with TRBJ2-2; 10 positions agree with TRBD2. The CDR3 extends over 19 amino acids. The trim removed 7 bases at V and 3 bases at J, leaving 17 bases unmatched. Germline CDR1 reads MDHEN; CDR2 reads SYDVKM. The CDR3 DNA follows: TGTGCCAGCATACCCCGCGGGCTAGCGGGAGTTAGCGACACCGGGGAGCTGTTTTTT. Protein product: CASIPRGLAGVSDTGELFF.

The genes are TRBV9 and TRBJ2-7; possible D gene TRBD1, 6 bases. The length of the CDR3 is 15 residues. Deletions cut 2 bases from V and 5 bases from J, with 17 bases between. Germline V gene lookup returns CDR1 SGDLS and CDR2 YYNGEE. CDR3 residues: CASSVYGTPEDEQYF. For the CDR3, the DNA is TGTGCCAGCAGCGTTTACGGGACACCCGAGGACGAGCAGTACTTC. Looking up the rest from reference TRBV9 and TRBJ2-7 gives the full variable domain: DSGVTQTPKHLITATGQRVTLRCSPRSGDLSVYWYQQSLDQGLQFLIQYYNGEERAKGNILERFSAQQFPDLHSELNLSSLELGDSALYFCASSVYGTPEDEQYFGPGTRLTVT.

V is TRBV4-1 and J is TRBJ2-7; a weak D match, TRBD1 (5 bases). The CDR3 runs 12 residues. The germline V gene has CDR1 MGHRA and CDR2 YSYEKL. The V and J ends lost 4 bases and 5 bases respectively, with 9 bases between them. The CDR3 protein is CASSPDRHEQYF. CDR3 DNA: TGCGCCAGCAGCCCCGACAGACACGAGCAGTACTTC.

This clone showed up just a few times. The V and J genes are TRBV7-9 and TRBJ2-7; D is unresolved. Germline V gene sequence: CDR1 SEHNR, CDR2 FQNEAQ (reference sequence). CDR3 length equals 15 residues. V was cut by 1 base and J by 1 base, with 11 bases left in between. The CDR3 reads CASSLDQRLSYEQYF. The CDR3 nucleotides read TGTGCCAGCAGCTTAGACCAGAGACTGTCCTACGAGCAGTACTTC.

The V call is TRBV2, the J call TRBJ2-5, with D unclear. The V end was cut by 0 bases, the J end by 1 base, with 3 bases between. Germline V gene data show CDR1 as SNHLY and CDR2 as FYNNEI. The length of the CDR3 is 13 residues. The CDR3 bases are TGTGCCAGCAGTGAAGCCACCCAAGAGACCCAGTACTTC. Its translation: CASSEATQETQYF.

The chain uses TRBV6-1 and TRBJ2-7; D is unclear. This CDR3 is built from 12 residues. V was clipped by 6 bases and J by 6 bases, with 12 bases between them. Germline CDR1 MNHNS, CDR2 SASEGT. The CDR3 DNA reads as TGTGCCAGCAGCGCGACCGGATTCGAGCAGTACTTC. This gives the protein CASSATGFEQYF.

This chain joins TRBV4-1 and TRBJ2-1; weak D call: TRBD1 (6 bases). Per the germline V gene, CDR1 is MGHRA and CDR2 is YSYEKL. This CDR3 has 16 residues. Trimming stripped 1 base from V and 0 bases from J, with 10 bases between. CDR3 sequence (DNA): TGCGCCAGCAGCCAAGGAGGGGGTAGCTCCTACAATGAGCAGTTCTTC. Translation gives CASSQGGGSSYNEQFF.

The CDR3 loop is CASSPGGASRHEQYF. The DNA for the CDR3 is TGTGCCAGCAGCCCCGGGGGGGCTAGTAGGCACGAGCAGTACTTC. The chain carries TRBV5-8 and TRBJ2-7; 8 positions agree with TRBD2. From germline, CDR1 is SGHTS and CDR2 YDEGEE. V trimming: 4 bases; J trimming: 5 bases; junction bases outside the gene matches: 11. This CDR3 is built from 15 residues.

This rearrangement joins TRBV2 to TRBJ2-1, with D perhaps matching TRBD2 (6 bases). V was pared by 3 bases and J by 5 bases, with 14 bases between. Germline V gene sequence: CDR1 SNHLY, CDR2 FYNNEI. The CDR3 spans 15 residues. The CDR3 region has the DNA TGTGCCAGCAGTGATGGGGGAGGATTAAACAATGAGCAGTTCTTC. Residues: CASSDGGGLNNEQFF.